The T cell receptor beta chain described here comes from a study of blood T cell repertoires in COVID-19. Across the whole study: Samples came from the United States, Italy and Spain, spanning acute and convalescent COVID-19. T cells, B-cell-depleted T cells, or PBMCs provided the cDNA or gDNA that served as material.

In the original analysis: Estimation of nucleated cell counts was performed using reference gene primer amplification. Assay: immunoSEQ multiplex PCR; the TCRdb copy retains only in-frame clones and omits some. The V and J calls and the clone size are those of that table, but D and trimming were determined from the DNA. The table includes 170,000 or so clones, around three quarters detected once. This CDR3 contains 11 residues. Germline V gene sequence: CDR1 MNHNS, CDR2 SASEGT. The V and J ends lost 3 bases and 11 bases respectively, with 10 bases between them. Ten or more counts support this clone. Source material: peripheral blood. V and J are TRBV6-1 and TRBJ1-1; D gene unclear. The TCR sequence derives from a man aged 70-80 years with active or convalescent COVID-19. Here the CDR3 reads CASSEGDLAFF. CDR3 bases: TGTGCCAGCAGTGAGGGCGACCTGGCTTTCTTT.